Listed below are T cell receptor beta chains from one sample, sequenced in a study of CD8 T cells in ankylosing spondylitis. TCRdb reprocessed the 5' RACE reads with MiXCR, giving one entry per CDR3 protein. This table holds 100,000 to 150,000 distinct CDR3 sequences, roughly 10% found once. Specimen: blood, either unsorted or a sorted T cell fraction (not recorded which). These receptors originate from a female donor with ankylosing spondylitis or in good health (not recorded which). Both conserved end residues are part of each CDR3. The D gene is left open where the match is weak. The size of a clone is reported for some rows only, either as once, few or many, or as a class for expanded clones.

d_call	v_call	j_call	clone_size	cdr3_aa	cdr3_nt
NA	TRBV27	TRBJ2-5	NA	CASSFGRGHQETQYF	TGTGCCAGCAGTTTCGGAAGAGGGCACCAAGAGACCCAATACTTC
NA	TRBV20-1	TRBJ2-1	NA	CSASQGNEQFF	TGCAGTGCTTCTCAAGGGAATGAGCAGTTCTTC
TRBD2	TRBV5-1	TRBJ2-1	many	CASSFRDSGRGGEQFF	TGCGCCAGCAGTTTTAGAGATAGCGGGAGGGGCGGTGAGCAGTTCTTC
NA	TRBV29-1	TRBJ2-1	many	CSVGWYNEQFF	TGCAGCGTTGGGTGGTACAATGAGCAGTTCTTC
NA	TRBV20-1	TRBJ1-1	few	CSARNSRLGEAFF	TGCAGTGCTAGAAACTCCAGGCTAGGTGAAGCTTTCTTT
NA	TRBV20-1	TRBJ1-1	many	CSAFYPPKGYTEAFF	TGCAGTGCCTTTTACCCCCCAAAGGGTTACACTGAAGCTTTCTTT
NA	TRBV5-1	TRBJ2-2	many	CASSLDRETGELFF	TGCGCCAGCAGCTTGGACCGCGAAACCGGGGAGCTGTTTTTT
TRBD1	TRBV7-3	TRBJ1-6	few	CASSLTGDRDNSPLHF	TGTGCCAGCAGCTTAACGGGGGACAGGGATAATTCACCCCTCCACTTT
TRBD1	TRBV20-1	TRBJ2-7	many	CSARDSGQGSYEQYF	TGCAGTGCTAGAGATTCCGGACAGGGTTCCTACGAGCAGTACTTC
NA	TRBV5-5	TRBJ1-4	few	CASSFSGNEKLFF	TGTGCCAGCAGCTTTTCCGGAAATGAAAAACTGTTTTTT
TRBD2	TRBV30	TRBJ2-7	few	CAWRRLAAYEQYF	TGTGCCTGGAGGAGGCTAGCGGCTTACGAGCAGTACTTC
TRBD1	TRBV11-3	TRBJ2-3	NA	CASSTGTGGLDTQYF	TGTGCCAGCAGTACCGGGACAGGGGGCTTAGATACGCAGTATTTT
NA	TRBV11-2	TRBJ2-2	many	CASSSHRDRVGELFF	TGTGCCAGCAGCTCCCACCGGGACCGGGTCGGGGAGCTGTTTTTT
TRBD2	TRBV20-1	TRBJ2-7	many	CSARDVASGTYEQYF	TGCAGTGCTAGAGATGTGGCTAGCGGGACATACGAGCAGTACTTC
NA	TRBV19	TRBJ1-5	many	CASSIRTDSLSNQPQHF	TGTGCCAGTAGTATACGGACCGATTCACTAAGCAATCAGCCCCAGCATTTT
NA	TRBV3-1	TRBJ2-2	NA	CASRPMGLYTGELFF	TGTGCCAGCAGGCCAATGGGTCTTTACACCGGGGAGCTGTTTTTT
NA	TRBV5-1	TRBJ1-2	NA	CASSLEHLGVASDYGDTF	TGCGCCAGCAGCTTGGAACACTTGGGGGTAGCGTCTGACTATGGCGACACATTC
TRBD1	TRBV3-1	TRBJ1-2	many	CASSHGDRDYGYTF	TGTGCCAGCAGCCATGGAGACAGGGACTATGGCTACACCTTC
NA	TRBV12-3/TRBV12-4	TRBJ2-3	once	CAISLEGGLGGLGDTQYF	TGTGCCATCAGTTTAGAGGGGGGGCTGGGGGGTCTCGGAGATACGCAGTATTTT
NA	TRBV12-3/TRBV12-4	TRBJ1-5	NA	CVSSLGAHNQPQHF	TGTGTCAGCAGTTTAGGGGCACACAATCAGCCCCAGCATTTT
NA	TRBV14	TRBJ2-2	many	CASSQVGGGELFF	TGTGCCAGCAGCCAAGTTGGGGGCGGGGAGCTGTTTTTT
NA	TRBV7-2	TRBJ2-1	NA	CASSWAASYNEQFF	TGTGCCAGCAGCTGGGCTGCCTCCTACAATGAGCAGTTCTTC
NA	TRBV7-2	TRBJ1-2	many	CASSYWGAKDGYTF	TGTGCCAGCAGCTATTGGGGCGCGAAAGACGGCTACACCTTC
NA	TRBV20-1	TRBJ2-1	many	CSVRGGPYNEQFF	TGCAGTGTTAGAGGGGGACCCTACAATGAGCAGTTCTTC
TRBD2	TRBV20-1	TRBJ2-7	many	CSAPTSGSSYEQYF	TGCAGTGCTCCTACTAGCGGGAGTTCCTACGAGCAGTACTTC
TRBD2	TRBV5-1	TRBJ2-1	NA	CASSLASGSRYEQFF	TGCGCCAGCAGCTTGGCTAGCGGGAGTCGCTATGAGCAGTTCTTC
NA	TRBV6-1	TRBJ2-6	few	CASGTSYSGANVLTF	TGTGCCAGCGGAACAAGCTACTCTGGGGCCAACGTCCTGACTTTC
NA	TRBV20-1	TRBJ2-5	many	CSARDALIQETQYF	TGCAGTGCTAGAGATGCCCTGATCCAAGAGACCCAGTACTTC
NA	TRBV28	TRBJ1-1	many	CASSLVAALNTEAFF	TGTGCCAGCAGTTTAGTTGCAGCTTTGAACACTGAAGCTTTCTTT
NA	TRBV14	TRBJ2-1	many	CASSQDPANSYNEQFF	TGTGCCAGCAGCCAAGATCCCGCGAACTCCTACAATGAGCAGTTCTTC
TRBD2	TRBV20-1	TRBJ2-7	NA	CSARDLAGGVFPLDEQYF	TGCAGTGCTAGAGATCTAGCGGGAGGGGTCTTTCCCCTTGACGAGCAGTACTTC
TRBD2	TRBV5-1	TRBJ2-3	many	CASSLAGTSTDTQYF	TGCGCCAGCAGCCTAGCGGGAACTAGCACAGATACGCAGTATTTT
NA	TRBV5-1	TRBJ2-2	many	CASSFSPKPGATGELFF	TGCGCCAGCAGCTTCTCCCCGAAGCCAGGGGCCACCGGGGAGCTGTTTTTT
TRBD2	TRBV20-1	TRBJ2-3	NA	CSAWTSGGGTQYF	TGCAGTGCCTGGACTAGCGGGGGAGGTACGCAGTATTTT
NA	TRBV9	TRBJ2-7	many	CASSTTVNSYEQYF	TGTGCCAGCAGCACGACAGTGAACTCCTACGAGCAGTACTTC
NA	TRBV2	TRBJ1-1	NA	CASSDVGIATEAFF	TGTGCCAGCAGTGACGTTGGAATTGCCACTGAAGCTTTCTTT